The present entry profiles one T cell receptor beta chain with its context. This clonotype was counted ten times or more. What antigen it recognizes has not been identified. Base qualities are not provided; no much larger clone lies one nucleotide away. This sample is part of a study of naive and memory T cell subsets (dated by TCRdb to 2016 to 2017). For context, the study as a whole: According to the figure summarizing the samples, there were around 10 blood donors, 7 tuberculin skin test biopsies and 3 saline control biopsies. Skin biopsies were taken from tuberculin skin test sites or from saline-injected control sites and were processed for RNA extraction as described before. PCR2 was typically run as a SYBR Green qPCR and stopped at a set threshold, although low-input samples could use end-point PCR of around 6 cycles instead.

The treatment or condition label corresponds to: skin biopsy from PPD injection site in Mantoux-positive individual. A robust, sensitive protocol for the amplification, sequencing and analysis of TCRs was described in the study, in which 3' ligation of a UMI-containing oligonucleotide to TCR cDNA was used. The tuberculin skin test biopsies were taken from PPD-injected sites in individuals who had a positive Mantoux test. Before reverse transcription, total RNA that had not been cell sorted was treated with RQ1 DNase, with a target input of roughly 1 to 1,100 ng. Libraries were prepared from skin biopsies and whole blood so that pipeline robustness could be tested in samples in which T cells form a minority population. Receptor libraries were prepared by UMI-ligation and nested PCR. The ligated cDNA was amplified in four rounds of PCR with nested alpha and beta constant region primers together with the SP2 primer. TCR RNA was reverse transcribed with SuperScript IV using alpha and beta constant region primers for the blood and skin samples. An oligonucleotide carrying the Illumina SP2 primer and a UMI was ligated to the 3' end of the cDNA by means of T4 RNA ligase 1. To prevent hairpin formation, the 12-nucleotide UMI was made up of two random hexamers with an eight-base spacer between them. TCR alpha and beta chain libraries were processed separately from the second PCR onward, with dual indexing for multiplexing. After pooling, the indexed libraries were analyzed by capillary electrophoresis and sequenced on either an Illumina MiSeq or NextSeq. Libraries were spiked with PhiX DNA at 5-7% so that base diversity was increased and cluster recognition was improved. Per the source publication's procedure: UMIs were extracted from read 2 by Demultiplexor and combined with the TCR sequence from read 1, and reads were split according to sample indices. V and J genes and V-J junctions were identified by Decombinator, which gave every TCR a five-part identifier that included V and J deletions. Collapsinator used UMIs to correct sequencing errors and PCR amplification heterogeneity, producing a UMI-based abundance for each TCR. CDR3Translator converted identifiers to nucleotide sequence, translated to amino acids, and extracted CDR3 regions using terminal motifs. Error-corrected alpha and beta TCR counts from blood and skin were compared after normalization to input RNA amount. TCRdb passed the public sequencing reads through fastp at Q25 and MiXCR, retaining productive beta sequences. Each entry merges the rows of one CDR3 protein and shows their most common DNA and genes. TCRdb, not the original authors, processed these V and J calls. Counted in this sample were 40,000 or so distinct CDR3 sequences; approximately 10% of them appeared once. Roughly 3.9% of the sample is taken by the ten largest.

There are 18 amino acids in the CDR3, from cysteine to phenylalanine inclusive. Only the CDR3 DNA stays, 54 bases, in frame from base 1. Reading the germline V gene gives CDR1 ENHRY and CDR2 SYGVKD. The V end loses 6 bases and the J end loses 3 bases, and a stretch of 21 bases separates them. Paper-wide results and their limitations: The larger number of TCRs at tuberculin skin test sites was interpreted as T cell infiltration of a delayed type IV hypersensitivity reaction. Details of skin biopsy collection and RNA processing were not given in the paper but were referenced to earlier studies. The RNA-based method was acknowledged to be potentially sensitive to changes in TCR transcripts with T cell activation and differentiation. TCR sequences were reportedly recovered from both types of skin biopsy, with far more TCRs being found at tuberculin skin test sites.

This chain is built from TRBV10-3 and TRBJ2-6, with TRBD2 perhaps the D gene, on 6 matching bases. The clonotype was recovered from an adult in good health. The sample in question was skin, obtained from a tuberculin skin test site. The DNA reads TGTGCCATCAGGGGGGGAGGCTCTAAGGAAGGTGGGGCCAACGTCCTGACTTTC. Translated, this gives CAIRGGGSKEGGANVLTF.